Each of the 8 T cell receptor beta chains below was sequenced from the same sample in a study of blood T cell dynamics during melanoma immunotherapy. Sample time point: week 3, after first cycle of checkpoint inhibitor. This table comes from immunoSEQ multiplex PCR, and its TCRdb copy is limited to in-frame clones, with some not included. The repertoire has nearly 7,000 clones, approximately 81% of them found once; the top ten carry 30% to 40%. The sequencing here drew on blood, taken from a patient treated with checkpoint blockade. These receptors came from a human donor with melanoma. Some clones in this sample may be carry-over from other donors' samples.

This clone showed up just a few times. The rearrangement links TRBV28 to TRBJ1-5; 9 bases are a match to TRBD1. Per the germline V gene, CDR1 is MDHEN and CDR2 is SYDVKM. There are 15 residues in the CDR3. The ends lost 5 bases at V and 6 bases at J; junction bases unmatched: 8. The chain's CDR3 is CASSQTGGNSQPQHF. The CDR3 region has the DNA TGTGCCAGCAGTCAGACAGGGGGGAATAGTCAGCCCCAGCATTTT.

The chain couples TRBV5-6 to TRBJ2-5; 10 nucleotides agree with TRBD2. This CDR3 has 14 residues. CDR1 and CDR2 from the germline V gene are SGHDT and YYEEEE. Unmatched junction bases numbered 5, after V lost 5 bases and J lost 4 bases. The CDR3 sequence: CASRTLAGVETQYF. As DNA, the CDR3 is TGTGCCAGCAGGACGCTAGCGGGGGTAGAGACCCAGTACTTC.

The chain recombines TRBV4-1 with TRBJ2-6; D gene unclear. Germline CDR1 reads MGHRA; CDR2 reads YSYEKL. The V gene lost 4 bases and the J gene lost 2 bases, with 12 bases spanning the gap. The CDR3 contains 16 residues. The DNA for the CDR3 is TGCGCCAGCAGCCCCTCTTATCGCCCTGGGGCCAACGTCCTGACTTTC. This sequence encodes CASSPSYRPGANVLTF.

This clone was recorded a few times. V usage is TRBV2 and J usage is TRBJ2-2; D not certain. V lost 7 bases and J 1 base, leaving 4 bases between the germline ends. This CDR3 comprises 12 residues. Germline V lookup: CDR1 SNHLY, CDR2 FYNNEI. CDR3 amino acids: CASTRNTGELFF. The CDR3 DNA sequence: TGTGCCAGCACGAGGAACACCGGGGAGCTGTTTTTT.

The rearrangement uses TRBV7-2 and TRBJ1-1; possibly TRBD1 for D (6 bases). The CDR3 contains 15 residues. V was cut by 1 base and J by 5 bases, with 14 bases left in between. Per germline, CDR1 SGHTA and CDR2 FQGNSA. The CDR3 nucleotides read TGTGCCAGCAGCTTAGGAGGGGGGTTGGGGACTGAAGCTTTCTTT. This encodes CASSLGGGLGTEAFF.

The V gene is TRBV2, the J gene TRBJ2-5, with 9 bases matching TRBD2. Germline V lookup: CDR1 SNHLY, CDR2 FYNNEI. V shed 7 bases and J 5 bases; nucleotides not matched to a gene: 8. The CDR3 loop spans 14 amino acids. In nucleotides, the CDR3 is TGTGCCAGCAAGATGGGACTAGCTGTTGAGACCCAGTACTTC. This codes for CASKMGLAVETQYF.

This rearrangement joins TRBV11-2 to TRBJ2-7, with 11 bases aligning to TRBD2. The CDR3 runs to 14 residues. The trim removed 6 bases at V and 6 bases at J, leaving 7 bases unmatched. Germline V gives CDR1 SGHAT, CDR2 FQNNGV. In DNA, the CDR3 is TGTGCCAGCAGGATTAGCGGGGGGGTGAGCGAGCAGTACTTC. Encoded protein: CASRISGGVSEQYF.

The chain recombines TRBV14 with TRBJ2-3; maybe TRBD1 (6 bases). Germline-derived CDR1 and CDR2 are SGHDN and FVKESK. Trimming took off 4 bases at V and 0 bases at J, with 11 bases between the two ends. This CDR3 contains 15 residues. CDR3 protein: CASSRDITSTDTQYF. CDR3 nucleotides: TGTGCCAGCAGCCGGGACATAACTAGCACAGATACGCAGTATTTT.